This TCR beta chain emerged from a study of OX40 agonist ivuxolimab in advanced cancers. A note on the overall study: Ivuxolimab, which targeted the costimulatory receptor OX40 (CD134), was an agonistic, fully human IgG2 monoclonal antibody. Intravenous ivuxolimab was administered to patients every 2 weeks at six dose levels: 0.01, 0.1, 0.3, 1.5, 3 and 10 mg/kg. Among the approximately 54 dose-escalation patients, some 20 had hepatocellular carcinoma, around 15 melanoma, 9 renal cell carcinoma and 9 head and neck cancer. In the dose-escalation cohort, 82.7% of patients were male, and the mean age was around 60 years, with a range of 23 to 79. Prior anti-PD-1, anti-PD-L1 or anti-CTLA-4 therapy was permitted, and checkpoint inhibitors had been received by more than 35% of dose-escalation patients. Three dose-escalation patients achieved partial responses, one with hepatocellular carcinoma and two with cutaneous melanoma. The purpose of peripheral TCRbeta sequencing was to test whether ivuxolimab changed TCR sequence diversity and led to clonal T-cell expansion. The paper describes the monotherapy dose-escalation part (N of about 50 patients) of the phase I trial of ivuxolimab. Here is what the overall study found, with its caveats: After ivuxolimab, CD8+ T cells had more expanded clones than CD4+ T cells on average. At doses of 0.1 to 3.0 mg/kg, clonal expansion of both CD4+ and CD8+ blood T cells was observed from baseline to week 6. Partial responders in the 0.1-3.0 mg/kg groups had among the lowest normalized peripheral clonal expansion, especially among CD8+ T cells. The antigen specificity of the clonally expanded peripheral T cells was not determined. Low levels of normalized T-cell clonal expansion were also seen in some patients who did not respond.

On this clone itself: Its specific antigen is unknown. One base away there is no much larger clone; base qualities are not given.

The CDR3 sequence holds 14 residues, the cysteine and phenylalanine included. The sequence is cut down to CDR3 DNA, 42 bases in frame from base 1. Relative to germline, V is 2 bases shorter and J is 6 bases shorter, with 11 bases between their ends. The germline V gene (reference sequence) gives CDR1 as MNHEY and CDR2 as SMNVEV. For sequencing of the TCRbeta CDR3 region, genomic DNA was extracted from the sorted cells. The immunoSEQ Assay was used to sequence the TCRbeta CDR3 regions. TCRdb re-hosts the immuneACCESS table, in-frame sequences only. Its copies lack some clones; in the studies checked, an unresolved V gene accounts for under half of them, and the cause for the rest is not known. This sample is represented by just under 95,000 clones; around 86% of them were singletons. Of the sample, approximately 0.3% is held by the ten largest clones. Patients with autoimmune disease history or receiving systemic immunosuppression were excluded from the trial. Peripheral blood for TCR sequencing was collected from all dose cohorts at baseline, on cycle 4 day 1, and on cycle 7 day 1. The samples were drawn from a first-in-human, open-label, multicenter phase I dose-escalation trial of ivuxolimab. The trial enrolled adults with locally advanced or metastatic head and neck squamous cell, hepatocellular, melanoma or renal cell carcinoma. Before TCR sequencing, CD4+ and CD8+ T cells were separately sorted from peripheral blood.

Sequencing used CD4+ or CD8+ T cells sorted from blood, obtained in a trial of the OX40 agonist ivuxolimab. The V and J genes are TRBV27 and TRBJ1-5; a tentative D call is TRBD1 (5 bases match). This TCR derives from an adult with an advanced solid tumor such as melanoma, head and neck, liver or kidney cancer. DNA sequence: TGTGCCAGCAGTTTACGGGGCGGCGGTCAGCCCCAGCATTTT. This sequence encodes CASSLRGGGQPQHF.